A selection of T cell receptor beta chains follows, all from one sample in a study of T cells in Graves' hyperthyroidism and ophthalmopathy. TCRdb passed the multiplex PCR reads through MiXCR, listing each CDR3 protein once. Of roughly 570,000 distinct CDR3 sequences listed, under 60% are singletons. Sequencing used peripheral blood or thyroid tissue (not recorded which). Every receptor here comes from an adult woman with Graves' disease, either hyperthyroidism or ophthalmopathy (not recorded which). Both conserved end residues are part of each CDR3. Each record gives: clone size, J gene, V gene, CDR3 protein. Only some rows state a clone size, as once, few, many or a class for expanded clones.

- TRBJ2-7 TRBV20-1 CSARPGQLYEQYF
once TRBJ1-1 TRBV2 CASSPNYLEAFF
- TRBJ2-1 TRBV10-3 CAIRPGLDYNEQFF
many TRBJ1-3 TRBV7-6 CASSLMASGNTIYF
- TRBJ1-2 TRBV12-3/TRBV12-4 CASSPSGQGGYTF
many TRBJ2-7 TRBV2 CASSRDRTLSYEQYF
- TRBJ2-7 TRBV29-1 CSVEAGQRYEQYF
many TRBJ1-5 TRBV20-1 CSGRQGPNNQPQHF
- TRBJ1-2 TRBV10-2 CASSPADILSYGYTF
- TRBJ2-7 TRBV7-2 CASSLVRGLFREQYF
many TRBJ2-7 TRBV4-1 CASSQEGTGGYEQYF
- TRBJ1-2 TRBV6-1 CASRWDGYTF
many TRBJ2-2 TRBV28 CASSLTVTGELFF
many TRBJ1-5 TRBV28 CASSRLSNQPQHF
- TRBJ1-2 TRBV29-1 CSVPDGVHSYGYTF
- TRBJ1-5 TRBV7-9 CASSWEGSNQPQHF
many TRBJ2-2 TRBV20-1 CSASWVNTGELFF
many TRBJ1-6 TRBV7-8 CASSLVGFQGNSPLHF
- TRBJ1-4 TRBV7-8 CASRVRGRGLFF
- TRBJ1-2 TRBV7-2 CACRVGEYGYTF
once TRBJ2-7 TRBV10-3 CAISESLAGERPYEQYF
many TRBJ1-2 TRBV6-6 CASSYPPPGLGGYTF
many TRBJ2-7 TRBV15 CATSPGRSYEQYF
many TRBJ2-2 TRBV5-1 CASSLGGSTGELFF
- TRBJ1-1 TRBV25-1 CASSFVWATNTEAFF
- TRBJ2-5 TRBV5-1 CASSFSGQGEEAQYF
- TRBJ2-5 TRBV6-1 CASTQEGETQYF
- TRBJ1-1 TRBV25-1 CASRRAGGNTEAFF
many TRBJ2-7 TRBV4-1 CASSQVLGGADAYEQYF
- TRBJ2-5 TRBV7-2 CASRVGGRASETQYF
- TRBJ1-4 TRBV3-1 CASSQDRAGFGEKLFF
many TRBJ1-1 TRBV20-1 CSARWNTEAFF
many TRBJ1-3 TRBV5-1 CASSLEGTNRGNTIYF
- TRBJ1-1 TRBV7-9 CASTGTQNTEAFF
- TRBJ1-2 TRBV7-2 CASSFRDFYGYTF
many TRBJ1-6 TRBV15 CATSRGPINSPLHF
many TRBJ2-7 TRBV20-1 CSARLWTYEQYF
- TRBJ1-6 TRBV3-1 CASSRDGLYYNSPLHF
many TRBJ2-7 TRBV7-9 CASSSHRGASEQYF
- TRBJ2-6 TRBV2 CASKAGDLTSGANVLTF
- TRBJ1-4 TRBV7-2 CASSYGGSQKLFF
- TRBJ1-1 TRBV2 CASSEGAWVNTEAFF
many TRBJ2-2 TRBV13 CASSLSRGELFF
- TRBJ1-6 TRBV29-1 CSARRGRNSPLHF
- TRBJ1-2 TRBV11-2 CVSSHQVQGNYGYTF
- TRBJ2-5 TRBV20-1 CSASPSGGGGETQYF
once TRBJ2-6 TRBV20-1 CSAGDRGHLTF
- TRBJ1-6 TRBV15 CATSNWTARNSPLHF
many TRBJ2-7 TRBV5-1 CASSLQPPPATYEQYF
few TRBJ1-5 TRBV7-2 CASSPTGVQPQHF
many TRBJ1-5 TRBV20-1 CSAKRGIGQPQHF
- TRBJ2-7 TRBV7-4 CASSGAWVYEQYF
many TRBJ1-6 TRBV20-1 CSANHRTPLHF
- TRBJ2-5 TRBV11-2 CASSLMGGELSETQYF
many TRBJ1-1 TRBV3-1 CASSPSPANTEAFF